This T cell receptor beta chain was profiled in a study of glioma-infiltrating T cells after dendritic cell vaccination. Study conclusions and caveats: Complete blood and tumor specimen sets were limited to few patients.

Primers: 60 V beta forward and 13 J beta reverse. This table comes from immunoSEQ multiplex PCR, and its TCRdb copy is limited to in-frame clones, with some not included. Here the sample spans around 78,000 clones, roughly 84% being singletons. Germline CDR1 reads WNHNN; CDR2 reads SYGVQD (reference sequence). The CDR3 is made up of 13 amino acids. The ends were cut back, 4 bases at V and 6 bases at J, with 13 bases in the middle. Of note for this clone: As yet, its antigen is unknown.

The time point here: after dendritic cell vaccination, including at tumor progression/relapse. Selection required adequate fresh-frozen tumor tissue plus more than two years' survival data. The specimen comprised blood, sampled after dendritic cell vaccination. The genes are TRBV10-1 and TRBJ2-7; tentatively, D is TRBD1 (6 bases). The receptor's source is a human donor with glioblastoma. CDR3 loop: CASSVHRVREQYF. The CDR3 DNA sequence: TGCGCCAGCAGTGTTCACAGGGTCCGCGAGCAGTACTTC.